A single sample gave rise to the 11 T cell receptor beta chains below, sequenced in a study of shared clonotypes between healthy human individuals. The data were produced by immunoSEQ multiplex PCR, yet TCRdb's version contains in-frame clones alone and is incomplete. Of some 1.5 million clones listed, 98% are singletons. Material for sequencing was naive CD4+ T cells sorted from blood. Subset denoted: CD45RA+ positively selected. Source of these receptors: a man aged 25 to 40 in good health.

The chain carries TRBV2 and TRBJ2-7; 7 nucleotides align to TRBD1. Germline V CDR1 and CDR2: SNHLY, FYNNEI. V trimming: 5 bases; J trimming: 3 bases; junction bases outside the gene matches: 7. CDR3 size: 14 residues. The CDR3 DNA sequence: TGTGCCAGCAGTCTACAGGGGAAGATCTACGAGCAGTACTTC. As protein: CASSLQGKIYEQYF.

The chain is built from TRBV18 and TRBJ2-5; TRBD2 might be the D (5 bases). V was shortened by 3 bases and J by 2 bases, with 13 bases between the two germline ends. The CDR3 totals 15 residues. Germline lookup yields CDR1 KGHSH and CDR2 LQKENI. Here the CDR3 reads CASSPTAGSQETQYF. The CDR3 DNA reads as TGTGCCAGCTCACCCACTGCGGGTTCGCAAGAGACCCAGTACTTC. The full variable domain, rest sourced from reference TRBV18 and TRBJ2-5, is NAGVMQNPRHLVRRRGQEARLRCSPMKGHSHVYWYRQLPEEGLKFMVYLQKENIIDESGMPKERFSAEFPKEGPSILRIQQVVRGDSAAYFCASSPTAGSQETQYFGPGTRLLVL.

The chain is built from TRBV28 and TRBJ2-7; 7 bases line up with TRBD1. CDR1 MDHEN and CDR2 SYDVKM come from the germline V gene. After removal of 3 bases from V and 3 bases from J, the junction contained 5 bases not matched to a gene. CDR3 length equals 14 residues. The CDR3 DNA reads as TGTGCCAGCAGTTTGGCAGGGGGATTCTACGAGCAGTACTTC. As protein: CASSLAGGFYEQYF.

The chain is built from TRBV14 and TRBJ2-7, with 10 bases that match TRBD2. V gave up 8 bases and J gave up 2 bases; unmatched junction bases: 3. This CDR3 has 13 residues. The V gene's germline CDR1 is SGHDN and CDR2 FVKESK. This chain's CDR3 is CASRTSGAYEQYF. The CDR3 DNA reads as TGTGCCAGCCGGACTAGCGGTGCCTACGAGCAGTACTTC.

The chain is built from TRBV6-1 and TRBJ2-5; TRBD2 matches at 8 bases. This CDR3 has 14 amino acids. Germline CDR1 MNHNS, CDR2 SASEGT. V was pared by 2 bases and J by 13 bases, with 12 bases of the junction left unmatched. This CDR3 reads CASSELEGAGVLYF. DNA for the CDR3: TGTGCCAGCAGTGAACTAGAGGGAGCGGGAGTCTTGTACTTC.

The V and J genes are TRBV9 and TRBJ2-7; D not certain. Deletions cut 0 bases from V and 3 bases from J, with 19 bases between. The germline V gene has CDR1 SGDLS and CDR2 YYNGEE. This CDR3 comprises 17 residues. CDR3 in DNA: TGTGCCAGCAGCGTAGGACGGACGGAAACCCTGGGCTACGAGCAGTACTTC. Protein: CASSVGRTETLGYEQYF.

This chain connects TRBV7-3 to TRBJ2-1, with D possibly TRBD2 on 6 matching bases. The CDR3 length is 15 residues. The germline V and J ends were trimmed by 5 bases and 6 bases, with 17 bases remaining between them. From germline, CDR1 is SGHTA and CDR2 FQGTGA. The CDR3 loop reads CASSPTGLSSNEQFF. Here the CDR3 DNA reads TGTGCCAGCAGCCCCACGGGACTTTCTAGCAATGAGCAGTTCTTC. Filled out from reference TRBV7-3 and TRBJ2-1, the complete variable domain reads GAGVSQTPSNKVTEKGKYVELRCDPISGHTALYWYRQSLGQGPEFLIYFQGTGAADDSGLPNDRFFAVRPEGSVSTLKIQRTERGDSAVYLCASSPTGLSSNEQFFGPGTRLTVL.

The chain combines TRBV28 with TRBJ2-6; D perhaps matches TRBD1 (6 bases). This CDR3 contains 15 residues. CDR1 and CDR2 from the germline V gene are MDHEN and SYDVKM. V gave up 5 bases and J gave up 3 bases, with 11 bases separating them. The CDR3 bases are TGTGCCAGCAGTGCGCCAGGGGTTGGGGCCAACGTCCTGACTTTC. Translated, it gives CASSAPGVGANVLTF.

The chain joins TRBV25-1 to TRBJ2-7, with no clear D. Germline-derived CDR1 and CDR2 are MGHDK and SYGVNS. The CDR3 totals 14 residues. V shed 0 bases and J shed 3 bases, with 9 bases lying between them. The CDR3 nucleotides are TGTGCCAGCAGTGAATATATCGGTGTCTACGAGCAGTACTTC. It is translated as CASSEYIGVYEQYF.

This rearrangement joins TRBV5-1 to TRBJ2-2; 7 bases agree with TRBD1. This CDR3 comprises 16 residues. The V gene's germline CDR1 is SGHRS and CDR2 YFSETQ. V was pared by 1 base and J by 0 bases, with 3 bases of the junction left unmatched. CDR3 loop: CASSLRGTANTGELFF. The CDR3 nucleotides read TGCGCCAGCAGCTTGCGTGGGACAGCGAACACCGGGGAGCTGTTTTTT.

The chain is built from TRBV5-5 and TRBJ2-3; D is possibly TRBD1 (6 bases). Germline CDR1 SGHKS, CDR2 YYEKEE (reference sequence). The CDR3 totals 15 residues. V dropped 8 bases and J dropped 0 bases, with 16 bases sitting between them. CDR3: CASATAGTSTDTQYF. The DNA of the CDR3 is TGTGCCAGTGCGACCGCCGGGACAAGCACAGATACGCAGTATTTT. Variable domain in full (rest from reference TRBV5-5 and TRBJ2-3): DAGVTQSPTHLIKTRGQQVTLRCSPISGHKSVSWYQQVLGQGPQFIFQYYEKEERGRGNFPDRFSARQFPNYSSELNVNALLLGDSALYLCASATAGTSTDTQYFGPGTRLTVL.